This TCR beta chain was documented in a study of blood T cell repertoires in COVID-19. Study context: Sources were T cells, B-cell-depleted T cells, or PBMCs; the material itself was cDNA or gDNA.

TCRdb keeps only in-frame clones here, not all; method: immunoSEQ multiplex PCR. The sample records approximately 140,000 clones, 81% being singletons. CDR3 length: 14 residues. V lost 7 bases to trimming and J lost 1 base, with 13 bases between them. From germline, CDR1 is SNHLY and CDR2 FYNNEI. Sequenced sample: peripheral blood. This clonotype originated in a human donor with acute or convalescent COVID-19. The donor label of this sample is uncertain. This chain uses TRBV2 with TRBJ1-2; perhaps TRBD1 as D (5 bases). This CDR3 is CASTPGGGNYGYTF. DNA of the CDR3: TGTGCCAGCACCCCTGGGGGAGGTAACTATGGCTACACCTTC.